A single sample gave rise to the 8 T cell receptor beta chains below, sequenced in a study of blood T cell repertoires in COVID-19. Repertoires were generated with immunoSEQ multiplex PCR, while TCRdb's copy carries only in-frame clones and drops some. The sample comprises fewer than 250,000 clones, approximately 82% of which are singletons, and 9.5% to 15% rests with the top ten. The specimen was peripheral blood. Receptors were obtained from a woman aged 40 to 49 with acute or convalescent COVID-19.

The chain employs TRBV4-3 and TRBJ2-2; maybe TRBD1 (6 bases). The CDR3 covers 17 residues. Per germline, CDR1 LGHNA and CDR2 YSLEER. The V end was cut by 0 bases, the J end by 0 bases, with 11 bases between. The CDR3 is CASSQDPYRANTGELFF. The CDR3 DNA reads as TGCGCCAGCAGCCAAGATCCTTACAGGGCGAACACCGGGGAGCTGTTTTTT.

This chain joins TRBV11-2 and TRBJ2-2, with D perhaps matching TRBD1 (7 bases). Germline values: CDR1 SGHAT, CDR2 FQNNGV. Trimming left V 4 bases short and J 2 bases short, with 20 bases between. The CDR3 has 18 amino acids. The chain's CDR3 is CASSSLRRGQLNTGELFF. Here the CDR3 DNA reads TGTGCCAGCAGCTCCCTCCGGCGGGGACAGTTAAACACCGGGGAGCTGTTTTTT.

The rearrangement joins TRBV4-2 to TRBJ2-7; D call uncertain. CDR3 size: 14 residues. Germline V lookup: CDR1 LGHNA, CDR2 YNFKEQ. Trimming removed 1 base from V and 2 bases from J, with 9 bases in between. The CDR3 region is CASSQAGYPYEQYF. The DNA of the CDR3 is TGTGCCAGCAGCCAAGCAGGATACCCCTACGAGCAGTACTTC.

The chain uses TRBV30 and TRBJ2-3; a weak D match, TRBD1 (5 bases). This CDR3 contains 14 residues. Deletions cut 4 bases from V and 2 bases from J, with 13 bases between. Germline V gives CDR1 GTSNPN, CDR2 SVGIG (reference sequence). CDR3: CAWNQGLDTDTQYF. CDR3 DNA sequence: TGTGCCTGGAACCAGGGCCTGGACACAGATACGCAGTATTTT.

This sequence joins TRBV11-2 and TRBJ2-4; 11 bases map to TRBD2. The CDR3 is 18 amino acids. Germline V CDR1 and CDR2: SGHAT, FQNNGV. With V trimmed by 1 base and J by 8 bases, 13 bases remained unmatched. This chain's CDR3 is CASSLGRVAGGPLDIQYF. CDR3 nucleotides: TGTGCCAGCAGCTTAGGACGGGTAGCGGGAGGGCCCTTGGACATTCAGTACTTC.

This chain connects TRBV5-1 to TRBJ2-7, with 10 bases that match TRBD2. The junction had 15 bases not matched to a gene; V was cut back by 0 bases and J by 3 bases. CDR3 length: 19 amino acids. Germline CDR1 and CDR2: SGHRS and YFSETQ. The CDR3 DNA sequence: TGCGCCAGCAGCTTGGTGGCTAGCGGGGGTATTTCTCCCGACTACGAGCAGTACTTC. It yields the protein CASSLVASGGISPDYEQYF. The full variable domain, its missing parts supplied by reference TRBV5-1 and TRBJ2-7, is KAGVTQTPRYLIKTRGQQVTLSCSPISGHRSVSWYQQTPGQGLQFLFEYFSETQRNKGNFPGRFSGRQFSNSRSEMNVSTLELGDSALYLCASSLVASGGISPDYEQYFGPGTRLTVT.

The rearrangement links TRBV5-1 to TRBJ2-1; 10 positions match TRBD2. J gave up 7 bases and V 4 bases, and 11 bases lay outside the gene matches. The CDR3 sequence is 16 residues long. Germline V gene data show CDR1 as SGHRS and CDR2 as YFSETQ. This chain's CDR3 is CASSLMGSGGSNEQFF. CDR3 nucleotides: TGCGCCAGCAGCCTCATGGGTAGCGGGGGGTCTAATGAGCAGTTCTTC.

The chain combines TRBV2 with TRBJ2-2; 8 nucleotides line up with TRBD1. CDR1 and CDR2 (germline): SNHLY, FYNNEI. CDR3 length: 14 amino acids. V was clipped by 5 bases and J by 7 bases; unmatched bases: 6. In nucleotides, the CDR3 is TGTGCCAGCAGTACCGACAGGGGACGCGGGGAGCTGTTTTTT. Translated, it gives CASSTDRGRGELFF.